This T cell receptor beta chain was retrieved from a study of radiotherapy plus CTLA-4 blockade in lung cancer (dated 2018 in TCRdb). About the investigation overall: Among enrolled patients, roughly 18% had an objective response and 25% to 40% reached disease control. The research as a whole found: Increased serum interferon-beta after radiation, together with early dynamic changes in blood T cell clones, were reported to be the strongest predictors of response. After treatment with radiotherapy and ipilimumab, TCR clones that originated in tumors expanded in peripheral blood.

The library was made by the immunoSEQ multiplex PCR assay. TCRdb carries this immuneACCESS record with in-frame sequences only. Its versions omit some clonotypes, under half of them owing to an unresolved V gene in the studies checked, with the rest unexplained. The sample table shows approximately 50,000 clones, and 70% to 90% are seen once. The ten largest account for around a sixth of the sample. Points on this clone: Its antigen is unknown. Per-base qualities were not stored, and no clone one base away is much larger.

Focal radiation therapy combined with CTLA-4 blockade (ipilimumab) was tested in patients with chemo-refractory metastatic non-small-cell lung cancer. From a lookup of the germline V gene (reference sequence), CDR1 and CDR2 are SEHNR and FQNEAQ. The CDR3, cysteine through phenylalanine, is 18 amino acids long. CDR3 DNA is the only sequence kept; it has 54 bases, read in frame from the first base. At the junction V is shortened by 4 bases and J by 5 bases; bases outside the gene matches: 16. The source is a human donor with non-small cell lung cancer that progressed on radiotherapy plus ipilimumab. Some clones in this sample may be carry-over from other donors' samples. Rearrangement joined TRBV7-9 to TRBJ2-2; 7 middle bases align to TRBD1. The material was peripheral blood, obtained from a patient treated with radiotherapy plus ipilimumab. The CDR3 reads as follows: CASSSSGTALIGTGELFF. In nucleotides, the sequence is TGTGCCAGCAGCTCTTCCGGGACAGCCCTTATTGGGACCGGGGAGCTGTTTTTT.